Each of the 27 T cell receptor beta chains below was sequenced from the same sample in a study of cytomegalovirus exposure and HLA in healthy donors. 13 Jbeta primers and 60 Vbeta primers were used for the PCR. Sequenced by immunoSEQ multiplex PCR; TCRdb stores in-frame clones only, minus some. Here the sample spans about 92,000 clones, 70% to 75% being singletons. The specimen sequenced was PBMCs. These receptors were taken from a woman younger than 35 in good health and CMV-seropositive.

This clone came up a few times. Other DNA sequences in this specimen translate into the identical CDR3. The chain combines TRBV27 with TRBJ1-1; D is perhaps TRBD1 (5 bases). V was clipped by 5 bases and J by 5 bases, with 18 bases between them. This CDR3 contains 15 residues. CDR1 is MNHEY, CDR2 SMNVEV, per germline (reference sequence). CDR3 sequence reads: CASSGSLSGRTEAFF. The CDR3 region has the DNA TGTGCCAGCAGTGGCTCCCTGTCAGGGCGTACTGAAGCTTTCTTT.

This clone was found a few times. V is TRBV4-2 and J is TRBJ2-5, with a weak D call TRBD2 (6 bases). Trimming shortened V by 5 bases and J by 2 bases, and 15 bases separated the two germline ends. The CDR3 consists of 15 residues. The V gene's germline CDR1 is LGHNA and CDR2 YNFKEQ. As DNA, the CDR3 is TGTGCCAGCAGCACGCAATCCGGGACTCAAGAGACCCAGTACTTC. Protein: CASSTQSGTQETQYF.

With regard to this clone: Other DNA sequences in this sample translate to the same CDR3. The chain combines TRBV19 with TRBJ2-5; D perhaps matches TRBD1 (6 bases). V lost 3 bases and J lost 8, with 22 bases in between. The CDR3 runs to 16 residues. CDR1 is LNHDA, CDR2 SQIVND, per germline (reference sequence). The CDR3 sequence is CASSMGVTGTRNTQYF. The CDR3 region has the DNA TGTGCCAGTAGTATGGGGGTCACCGGGACACGCAACACCCAGTACTTC.

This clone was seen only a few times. CDR3 coding DNA: TGTGCCAGCAGGATAAAAGGTCCTGATCGGGTGAGAGAGGACGAGCAGTACTTC. Its translation: CASRIKGPDRVREDEQYF. The chain links TRBV27 to TRBJ2-7; no reliable D call. V gave up 6 bases and J gave up 5 bases, with 29 bases separating them. There are 18 residues in the CDR3. Germline V gene data show CDR1 as MNHEY and CDR2 as SMNVEV (reference sequence).

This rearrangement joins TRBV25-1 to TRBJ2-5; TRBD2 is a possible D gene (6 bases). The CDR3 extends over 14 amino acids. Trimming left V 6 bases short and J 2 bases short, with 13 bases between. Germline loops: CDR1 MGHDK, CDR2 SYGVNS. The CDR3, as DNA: TGTGCCAGCAGCGGACCGGGACTTCAAGAGACCCAGTACTTC. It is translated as CASSGPGLQETQYF.

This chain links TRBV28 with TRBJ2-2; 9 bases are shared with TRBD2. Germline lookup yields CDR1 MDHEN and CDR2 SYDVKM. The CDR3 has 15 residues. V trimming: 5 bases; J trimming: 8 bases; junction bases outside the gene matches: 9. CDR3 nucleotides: TGTGCCAGCAGTCCTCCGGGACTAGCATTTGGGGAGCTGTTTTTT. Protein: CASSPPGLAFGELFF.

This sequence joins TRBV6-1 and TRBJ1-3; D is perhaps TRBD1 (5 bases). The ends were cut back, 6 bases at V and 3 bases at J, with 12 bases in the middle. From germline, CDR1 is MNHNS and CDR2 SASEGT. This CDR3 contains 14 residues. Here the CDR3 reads CASRTGQGGNTIYF. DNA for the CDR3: TGTGCCAGCAGAACAGGCCAAGGTGGAAACACCATATATTTT.

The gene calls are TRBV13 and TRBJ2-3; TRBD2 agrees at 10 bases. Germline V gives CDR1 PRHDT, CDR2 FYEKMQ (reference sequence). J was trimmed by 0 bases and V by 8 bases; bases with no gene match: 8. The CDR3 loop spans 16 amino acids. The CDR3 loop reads CASAPKAGGSTDTQYF. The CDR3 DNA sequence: TGTGCCAGCGCTCCCAAAGCGGGGGGGAGCACAGATACGCAGTATTTT.

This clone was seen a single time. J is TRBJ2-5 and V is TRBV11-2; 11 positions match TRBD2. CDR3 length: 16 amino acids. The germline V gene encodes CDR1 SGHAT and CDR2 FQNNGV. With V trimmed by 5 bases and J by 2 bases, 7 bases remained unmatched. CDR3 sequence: CASSDLAGGQQETQYF. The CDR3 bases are TGTGCCAGCAGCGACCTAGCGGGGGGCCAACAAGAGACCCAGTACTTC.

CDR3 sequence: CATATGGMNTEAFF. The CDR3, as DNA: TGTGCCACCGCTACGGGGGGCATGAACACTGAAGCTTTCTTT. The V and J genes are TRBV6-6 and TRBJ1-1; maybe TRBD1 (6 bases). The CDR3 has 14 residues. V shed 10 bases and J shed 0 bases, with 15 bases lying between them. Germline values: CDR1 MNHNY, CDR2 SVGAGI (reference sequence).

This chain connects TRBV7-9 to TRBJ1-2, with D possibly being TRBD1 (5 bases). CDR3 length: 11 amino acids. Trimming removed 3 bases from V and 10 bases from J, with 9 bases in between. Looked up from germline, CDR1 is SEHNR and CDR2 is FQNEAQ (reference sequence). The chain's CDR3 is CASSFAGDYTF. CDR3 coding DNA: TGTGCCAGCAGCTTCGCGGGGGACTACACCTTC.

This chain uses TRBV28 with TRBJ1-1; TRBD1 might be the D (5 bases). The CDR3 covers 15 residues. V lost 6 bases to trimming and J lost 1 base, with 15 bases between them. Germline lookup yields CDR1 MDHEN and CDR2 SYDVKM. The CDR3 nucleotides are TGTGCCAGCAGGGGCGGGGGAAGGGGGAACACTGAAGCTTTCTTT. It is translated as CASRGGGRGNTEAFF.

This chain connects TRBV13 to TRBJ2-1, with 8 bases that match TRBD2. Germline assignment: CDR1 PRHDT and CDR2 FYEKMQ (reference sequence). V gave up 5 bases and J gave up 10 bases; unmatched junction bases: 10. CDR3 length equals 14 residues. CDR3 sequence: CASSLTGGPWEQFF. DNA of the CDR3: TGTGCCAGCAGCCTAACGGGGGGGCCATGGGAGCAGTTCTTC.

The CDR3 nucleotides read TGCAGCGCCACAGGGCTAGCGGGGGCCCCGGGGGAGACCCAGTACTTC. It is translated as CSATGLAGAPGETQYF. The chain combines TRBV29-1 with TRBJ2-5; 10 positions agree with TRBD2. V lost 7 bases to trimming and J lost 5 bases; unmatched junction nucleotides: 16. CDR3 length equals 16 residues. Germline assignment: CDR1 SQVTM and CDR2 ANQGSEA.

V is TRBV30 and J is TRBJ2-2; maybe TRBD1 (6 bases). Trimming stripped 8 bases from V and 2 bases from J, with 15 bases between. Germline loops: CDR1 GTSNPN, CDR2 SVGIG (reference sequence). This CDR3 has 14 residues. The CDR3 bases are TGTGCCCGCCCCGGGGACACCAACACCGGGGAGCTGTTTTTT. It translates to CARPGDTNTGELFF.

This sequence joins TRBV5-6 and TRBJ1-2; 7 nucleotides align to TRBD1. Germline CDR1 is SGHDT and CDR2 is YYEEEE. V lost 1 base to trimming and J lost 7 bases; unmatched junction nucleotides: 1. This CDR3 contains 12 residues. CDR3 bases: TGTGCCAGCAGCTTGCGACAGGGTGGCTACACCTTC. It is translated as CASSLRQGGYTF.

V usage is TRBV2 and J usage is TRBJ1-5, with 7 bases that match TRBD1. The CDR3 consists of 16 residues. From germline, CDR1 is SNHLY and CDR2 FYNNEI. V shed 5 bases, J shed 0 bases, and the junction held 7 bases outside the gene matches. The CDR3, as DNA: TGTGCCAGCAGTAGGGACAGTGGTATTAGCAATCAGCCCCAGCATTTT. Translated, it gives CASSRDSGISNQPQHF.

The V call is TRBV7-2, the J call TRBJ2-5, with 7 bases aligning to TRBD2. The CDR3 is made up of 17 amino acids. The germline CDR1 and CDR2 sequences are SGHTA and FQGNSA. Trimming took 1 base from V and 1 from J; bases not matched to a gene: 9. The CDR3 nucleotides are TGTGCCAGCAGCTTAGGGGGCCGGGGAGGGGTCCAAGAGACCCAGTACTTC. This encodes CASSLGGRGGVQETQYF.

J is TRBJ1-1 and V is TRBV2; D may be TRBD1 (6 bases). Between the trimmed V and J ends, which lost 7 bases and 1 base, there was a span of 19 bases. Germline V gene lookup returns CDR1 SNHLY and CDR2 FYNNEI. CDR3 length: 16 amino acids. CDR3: CASTRRGGLQNTEAFF. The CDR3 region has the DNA TGTGCCAGCACCCGGAGGGGGGGACTCCAGAACACTGAAGCTTTCTTT.

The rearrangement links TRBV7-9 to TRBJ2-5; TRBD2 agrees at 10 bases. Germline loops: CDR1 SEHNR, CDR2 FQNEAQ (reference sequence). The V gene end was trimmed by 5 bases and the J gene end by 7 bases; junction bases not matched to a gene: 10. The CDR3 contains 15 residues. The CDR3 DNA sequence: TGTGCCAGCAGCCCACTAGCGGGGTCTTTCGGGACCCAGTACTTC. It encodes CASSPLAGSFGTQYF.

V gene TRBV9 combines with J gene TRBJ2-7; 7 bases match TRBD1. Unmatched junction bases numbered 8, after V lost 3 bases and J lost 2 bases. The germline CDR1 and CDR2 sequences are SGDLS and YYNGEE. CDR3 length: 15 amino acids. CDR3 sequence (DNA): TGTGCCAGCAGCGAGGGGGCAAGTCTTACCTACGAGCAGTACTTC. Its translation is CASSEGASLTYEQYF.

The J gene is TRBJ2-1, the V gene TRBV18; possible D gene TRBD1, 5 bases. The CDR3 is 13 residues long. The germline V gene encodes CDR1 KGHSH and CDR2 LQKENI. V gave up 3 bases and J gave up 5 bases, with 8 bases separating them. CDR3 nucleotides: TGTGCCAGCTCACCTGACAGTAACAATGAGCAGTTCTTC. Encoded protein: CASSPDSNNEQFF.

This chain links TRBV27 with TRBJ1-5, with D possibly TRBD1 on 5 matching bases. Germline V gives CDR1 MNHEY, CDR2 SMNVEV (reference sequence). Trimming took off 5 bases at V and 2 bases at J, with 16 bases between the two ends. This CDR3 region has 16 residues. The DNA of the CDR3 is TGTGCCAGCAGTCCGTGGATCCAAGGGGGCAATCAGCCCCAGCATTTT. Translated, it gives CASSPWIQGGNQPQHF.

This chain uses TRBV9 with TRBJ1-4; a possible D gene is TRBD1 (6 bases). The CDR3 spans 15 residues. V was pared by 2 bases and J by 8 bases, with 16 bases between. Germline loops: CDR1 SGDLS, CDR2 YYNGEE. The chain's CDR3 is CASSVSPGGREKLFF. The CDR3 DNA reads TGTGCCAGCAGCGTCTCCCCGGGGGGGCGAGAAAAACTGTTTTTT.

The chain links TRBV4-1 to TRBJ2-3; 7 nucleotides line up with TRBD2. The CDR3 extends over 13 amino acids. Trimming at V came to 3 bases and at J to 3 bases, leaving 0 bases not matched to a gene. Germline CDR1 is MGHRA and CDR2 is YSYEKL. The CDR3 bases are TGCGCCAGCAGCCACGGGGGGACAGATACGCAGTATTTT. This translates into CASSHGGTDTQYF.

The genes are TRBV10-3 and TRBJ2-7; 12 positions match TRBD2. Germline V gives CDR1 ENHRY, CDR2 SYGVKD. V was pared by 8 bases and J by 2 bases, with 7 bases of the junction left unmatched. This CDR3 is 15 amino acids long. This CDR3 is CAIQGGLAGTYEQYF. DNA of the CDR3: TGTGCCATCCAGGGAGGACTAGCGGGAACCTACGAGCAGTACTTC.

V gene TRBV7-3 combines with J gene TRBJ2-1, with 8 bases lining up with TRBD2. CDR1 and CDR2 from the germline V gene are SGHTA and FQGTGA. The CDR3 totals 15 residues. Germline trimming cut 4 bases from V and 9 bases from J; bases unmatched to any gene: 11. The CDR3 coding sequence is TGTGCCAGCAGCTCCGGGACTAGGAGCATGGGTGAGCAGTTCTTC. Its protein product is CASSSGTRSMGEQFF. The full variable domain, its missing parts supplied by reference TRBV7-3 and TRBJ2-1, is GAGVSQTPSNKVTEKGKYVELRCDPISGHTALYWYRQSLGQGPEFLIYFQGTGAADDSGLPNDRFFAVRPEGSVSTLKIQRTERGDSAVYLCASSSGTRSMGEQFFGPGTRLTVL.